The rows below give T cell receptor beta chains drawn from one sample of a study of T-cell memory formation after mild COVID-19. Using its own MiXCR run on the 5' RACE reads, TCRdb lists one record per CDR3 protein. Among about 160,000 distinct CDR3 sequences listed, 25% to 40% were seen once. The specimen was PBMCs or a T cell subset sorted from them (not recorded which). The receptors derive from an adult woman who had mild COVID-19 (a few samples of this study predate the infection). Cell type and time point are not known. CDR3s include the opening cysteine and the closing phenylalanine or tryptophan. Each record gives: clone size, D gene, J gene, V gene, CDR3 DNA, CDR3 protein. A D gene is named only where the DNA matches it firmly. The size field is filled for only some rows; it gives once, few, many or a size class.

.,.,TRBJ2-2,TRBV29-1,TGCAGCGTTGAAGAGGCGAACACCGGGGAGCTGTTTTTT,CSVEEANTGELFF
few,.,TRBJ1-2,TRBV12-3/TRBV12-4,TGTGCCAGCAGTTTTAACAGCTTGAGGGGCTACACCTTC,CASSFNSLRGYTF
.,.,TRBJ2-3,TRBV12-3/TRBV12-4,TGTGCCAGCAGTCCGATCCCGGATACGCAGTATTTT,CASSPIPDTQYF
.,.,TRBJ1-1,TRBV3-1,TGTGCCAGCAGCCCTCGTAGGGGAAACACTGAAGCTTTCTTT,CASSPRRGNTEAFF
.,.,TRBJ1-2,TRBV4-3,TGCGCCAGCAGCCAAGTTACTCCAGGAGGCTATGGCTACACCTTC,CASSQVTPGGYGYTF
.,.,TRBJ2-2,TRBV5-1,TGCGCCAGCAGCTTGGGGCCTAGAACGAACACCGGGGAGCTGTTTTTT,CASSLGPRTNTGELFF
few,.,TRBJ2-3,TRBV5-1,TGCGCCAGCAGCTCGACGACTATCACAGATACGCAGTATTTT,CASSSTTITDTQYF
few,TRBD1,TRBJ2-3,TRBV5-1,TGCGCCAGCAGCCCACCGGCAGGGACAGGGGATACAGATACGCAGTATTTT,CASSPPAGTGDTDTQYF
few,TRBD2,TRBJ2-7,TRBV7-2,TGTGCCAGCAGCTTAACCCTAGCGGGACCTGCCTACGAGCAGTACTTC,CASSLTLAGPAYEQYF
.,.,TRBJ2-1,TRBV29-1,TGCAGCGTTGAAGAGATAGTACTAGCTGCGGGCAATGAGCAGTTCTTC,CSVEEIVLAAGNEQFF
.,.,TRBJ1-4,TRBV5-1,TGCGCCAGCAGCGCGCAGGCCGAGAATGAAAAACTGTTTTTT,CASSAQAENEKLFF
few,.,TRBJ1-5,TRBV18,TGTGCCAGCTCGACCGGGACCTCTAATCAGCCCCAGCATTTT,CASSTGTSNQPQHF
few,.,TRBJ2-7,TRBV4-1,TGCGCCAGCAGCCAAGAGTGGGCAGGGTCCTACGAGCAGTACTTC,CASSQEWAGSYEQYF
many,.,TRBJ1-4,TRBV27,TGTGCCAGCTCCATAGGGAGAGGGATGGGTCATGAAAAACTGTTTTTT,CASSIGRGMGHEKLFF
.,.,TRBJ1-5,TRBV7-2,TGTGCCAGCAGCTTAGAGAGGCTACCCAATAGCAATCAGCCCCAGCATTTT,CASSLERLPNSNQPQHF
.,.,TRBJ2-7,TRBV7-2,TGTGCCACTAGGGACGGAACCTACGAGCAGTACTTC,CATRDGTYEQYF
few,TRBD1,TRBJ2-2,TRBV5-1,TGCGCCAGCAGCTTGAGACAGGGGCGGTCCACCGGGGAGCTGTTTTTT,CASSLRQGRSTGELFF
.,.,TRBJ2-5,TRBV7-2,TGTGCCAGCAGCTCGGAACTCCCGGAGACCCAGTACTTC,CASSSELPETQYF
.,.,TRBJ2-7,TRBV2,TGTGCCAGCCGAGGACAGAACCCCTACGAGCAGTACTTC,CASRGQNPYEQYF
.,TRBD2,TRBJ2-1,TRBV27,TGTGCCAGCAGTTCCGGGACTAGCGGGTTCAATGAGCAGTTCTTC,CASSSGTSGFNEQFF
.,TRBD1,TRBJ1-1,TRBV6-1,TGTGCCAGCAGACGGACAGGAGCTCTGAACACTGAAGCTTTCTTT,CASRRTGALNTEAFF
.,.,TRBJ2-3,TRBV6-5,TGTGCCAGCAGTTACTTCGGGGGCACAGATACGCAGTATTTT,CASSYFGGTDTQYF
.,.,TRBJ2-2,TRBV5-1,TGCGCCAGCAGCTTCAACGACAAATACACCGGGGAGCTGTTTTTT,CASSFNDKYTGELFF
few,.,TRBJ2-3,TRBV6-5,TGTGCCAGCAGTTACTCGAGGACAAGGTCCGTCACAGATACGCAGTATTTT,CASSYSRTRSVTDTQYF
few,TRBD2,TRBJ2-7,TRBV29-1,TGCAGCGTTGTTTTACCTAGCGGGAGTCGAGTCGGAGGCTACGAGCAGTACTTC,CSVVLPSGSRVGGYEQYF
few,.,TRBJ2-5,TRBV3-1,TGTGCCAGCAGCCAGGAAGAGACCCAGTACTTC,CASSQEETQYF
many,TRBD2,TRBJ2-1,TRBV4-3,TGCGCCAGCAGCCAAGATCCGGGAGGGGCCTACAATGAGCAGTTCTTC,CASSQDPGGAYNEQFF
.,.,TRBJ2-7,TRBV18,TGTGCCAGCTCCCCCCCGGGCTACCCCGCCGAGCAGTACTTC,CASSPPGYPAEQYF
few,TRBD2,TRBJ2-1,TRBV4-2,TGTGCCAGCAATAGGGGACTAGCGGGAATCAATGAGCAGTTCTTC,CASNRGLAGINEQFF
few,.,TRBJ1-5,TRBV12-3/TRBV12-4,TGTGCCAGCAGTTTAGCGGCAGGGCAGGGGATAGACCTCCATCAGCCCCAGCATTTT,CASSLAAGQGIDLHQPQHF
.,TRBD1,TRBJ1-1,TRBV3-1,TGTGCCAGCAGCCATGGACAGGGACTACCGGCCACTGAAGCTTTCTTT,CASSHGQGLPATEAFF
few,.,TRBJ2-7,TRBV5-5,TGTGCCAGCAGCTCCCGGGGGGCAGCCACCAAGGGGTTTGAGCAGTACTTC,CASSSRGAATKGFEQYF
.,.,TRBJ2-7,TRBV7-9,TGTGCCAGCTCCATCCGCCCCTCCTACGAGCAGTACTTC,CASSIRPSYEQYF
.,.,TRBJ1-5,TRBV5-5,TGTGCCAGCAGCCCCGGGGAAGGGGTTTATAGCAATCAGCCCCAGCATTTT,CASSPGEGVYSNQPQHF
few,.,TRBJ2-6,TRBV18,TGTGCCAGCTCACCAGGGAATTCTGGGGCCAACGTCCTGACTTTC,CASSPGNSGANVLTF
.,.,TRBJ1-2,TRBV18,TGTGCCAGCTCACCATTGGGGAATAGGGGCTACACCTTC,CASSPLGNRGYTF
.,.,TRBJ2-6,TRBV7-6,TGTGCCAGCAGCTTAGACGGGACCTCAGTCTCTGGGGCCAACGTCCTGACTTTC,CASSLDGTSVSGANVLTF
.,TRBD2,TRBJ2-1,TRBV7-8,TGTGCCAGCAGCCGAAATGGACTAGCGGGGGAGGACAATGAGCAGTTCTTC,CASSRNGLAGEDNEQFF
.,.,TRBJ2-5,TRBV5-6,TGTGCCAGCAGACATTCGGGCCTGCGGGACACCATGGCCCAGTACTTC,CASRHSGLRDTMAQYF
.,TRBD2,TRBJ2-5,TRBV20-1,TGCAGTGCGTCACGGGAGGTGAGGCGGGAGACCCAGTACTTC,CSASREVRRETQYF
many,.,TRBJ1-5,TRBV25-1,TGTGCCAGCAGCCTGACGAAGGACAATCAGCCCCAGCATTTT,CASSLTKDNQPQHF
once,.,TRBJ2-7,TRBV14,TGTGCCAGCAGCAGGGGAGTCTCGAGCTCCTACGAGCAGTACTTC,CASSRGVSSSYEQYF
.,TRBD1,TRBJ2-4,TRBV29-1,TGCAGCGTCCGACAGGGATTGGTGAACATTCAGTACTTC,CSVRQGLVNIQYF
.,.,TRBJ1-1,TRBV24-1,TGTGCCACCAGTGATACCGGGACACTGAACACTGAAGCTTTCTTT,CATSDTGTLNTEAFF
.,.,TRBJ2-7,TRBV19,TGTGCCAGTAGGATGGGACATCTAAGCTCCTACGAGCAGTACTTC,CASRMGHLSSYEQYF
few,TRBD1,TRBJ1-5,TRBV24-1,TGTGCCACCAGTGATGGACAGGGAAATCAGCCCCAGCATTTT,CATSDGQGNQPQHF
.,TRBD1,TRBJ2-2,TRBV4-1,TGCGCCAGTGAATCCGAGACAGGGGGCTTAACCGGGGAGCTGTTTTTT,CASESETGGLTGELFF
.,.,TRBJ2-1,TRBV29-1,TGCAGCGTGGGGACCTACAATGAGCAGTTCTTC,CSVGTYNEQFF
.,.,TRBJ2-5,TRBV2,TGTGCCAGCAGTTACGGGGCGTCACAAGAGACCCAGTACTTC,CASSYGASQETQYF
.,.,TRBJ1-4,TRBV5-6,TGTGCCAGCAGCCCCCCCGGCCTCAGGGTTGGTGATGAAAAACTGTTTTTT,CASSPPGLRVGDEKLFF
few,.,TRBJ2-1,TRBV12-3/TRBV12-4,TGTGCCAGCAGTTCCCCGACCGTGGGGGGCAATGAGCAGTTCTTC,CASSSPTVGGNEQFF
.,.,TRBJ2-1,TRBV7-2,TGTGCCAGCAGCGTCCGCGGCGGCGGGCTGAGCTCCTACAATGAGCAGTTCTTC,CASSVRGGGLSSYNEQFF